The source of this T cell receptor beta chain is a study of cytomegalovirus exposure and HLA in healthy donors. The V gene's germline CDR1 is SGHDT and CDR2 YYEEEE. Trimming took off 0 bases at V and 4 bases at J, with 10 bases between the two ends. CDR3 size: 14 residues. Clones were read by immunoSEQ multiplex PCR, and TCRdb kept only the in-frame ones, dropping some. Of around 190,000 clones listed, around nine tenths are singletons. A few counts support this clone. This clonotype was obtained from a man aged 25 to 40 in good health and CMV-seropositive. This chain uses TRBV5-6 with TRBJ2-5; no definite D call. The sequencing sample was made of PBMCs. CDR3 loop: CASSLDWRGETQYF. The CDR3 coding sequence is TGTGCCAGCAGCTTGGATTGGCGTGGAGAGACCCAGTACTTC.